What follows are 21 T cell receptor beta chains derived from one specimen sequenced in a study of regulatory T cells in long-lasting Graves disease. Combining iRepertoire HTBI primers with Arm-PCR of CDR3 regions, the authors built TCR beta libraries. TCRdb re-called the multiplex PCR reads through MiXCR, storing one row per CDR3 protein. The sample lists some 440,000 distinct CDR3 sequences, about a fifth seen once, with 6.5% to 8% in the top ten. Stated time point: persistent/refractory GD, antithyroid drugs over 5 years with positive TRAb. PBMC RNA served as the TCR library source. Sequenced material: peripheral blood mononuclear cells (PBMCs), taken when the disease was refractory, from a patient treated with antithyroid drugs. The receptors were gathered from a female donor with Graves disease.

This clonotype was recorded many times. The chain uses TRBV7-8 and TRBJ2-7; D could derive from TRBD1 or TRBD2 (5 bases each). Germline V gene lookup returns CDR1 SGHVS and CDR2 FQNEAQ. The CDR3 covers 14 residues. V lost 1 base, J lost 4 bases, and 11 bases lay in between. The CDR3 region is CASSLGGSRYEQYF. In DNA form, the CDR3 reads TGTGCCAGCAGCTTAGGGGGGAGCCGGTACGAGCAGTACTTC.

This clonotype has a count of ten or more. The chain combines TRBV28 with TRBJ2-7; 10 positions match TRBD2. In germline, CDR1 is MDHEN, CDR2 SYDVKM. The V and J ends lost 7 bases and 7 bases, in that order; junction bases with no gene match: 13. This CDR3 comprises 15 residues. The CDR3 is CASTPGASGSIEQYF. As DNA, the CDR3 is TGTGCCAGCACCCCGGGGGCTAGCGGGAGTATTGAGCAGTACTTC.

As to this clonotype: A much larger clone lies a single base off, so this may be a read error. The CDR3 coding sequence is TGTGCCAGCAGCCGAGATCCAGCGGACTCCTACGAGCAGTACTTC. Amino acid sequence: CASSRDPADSYEQYF. The V and J genes are TRBV3-1 and TRBJ2-7; D may be TRBD2 (5 bases). This CDR3 is built from 15 residues. V lost 4 bases to trimming and J lost 0 bases, with 13 bases between them. Germline loops: CDR1 LGHDT, CDR2 YNNKEL (reference sequence).

This clonotype was seen many times. The V and J genes are TRBV28 and TRBJ2-7; perhaps TRBD1 as D (6 bases). The CDR3 totals 15 residues. The V gene lost 8 bases and the J gene lost 2 bases, with 19 bases spanning the gap. Germline CDR1 MDHEN, CDR2 SYDVKM. CDR3 sequence reads: CASYPIGTNPYEQYF. CDR3 bases: TGTGCCAGCTACCCAATCGGGACAAACCCCTACGAGCAGTACTTC.

The table lists this clonotype with many counts. The rearrangement links TRBV3-1 to TRBJ1-1; D is unresolved. Germline CDR1 LGHDT, CDR2 YNNKEL (reference sequence). V was cut by 3 bases and J by 7 bases, with 12 bases left in between. CDR3 length equals 13 residues. The CDR3 coding sequence is TGTGCCAGCAGCCAGCGGACGGAGAATGAAGCTTTCTTT. It translates to CASSQRTENEAFF.

This clonotype showed up many times. The V and J genes are TRBV18 and TRBJ2-5; D is undetermined. With 4 bases removed from V and 2 bases from J, the gap between germline ends came to 11 bases. The CDR3 loop spans 14 amino acids. Germline-derived CDR1 and CDR2 are KGHSH and LQKENI. The CDR3 bases are TGTGCCAGCTCACTGTCAGTCGATCAAGAGACCCAGTACTTC. Translation gives CASSLSVDQETQYF.

This clonotype occurred a few times. V is TRBV24-1 and J is TRBJ2-7; 9 positions match TRBD2. Germline lookup yields CDR1 KGHDR and CDR2 SFDVKD. The trim removed 4 bases at V and 2 bases at J, leaving 8 bases unmatched. This CDR3 is built from 16 residues. This CDR3 is CATSDAGTSQAYEQYF. The CDR3 DNA follows: TGTGCCACCAGTGACGCTGGGACTAGCCAGGCCTACGAGCAGTACTTC.

With respect to this clonotype: A much bigger clone sits one base away, suggesting this may be a read error. The rearrangement uses TRBV11-1 and TRBJ2-7; D possibly matches TRBD1 or TRBD2 (6 bases each). Germline loops: CDR1 SGHAT, CDR2 FQDESV (reference sequence). With 5 bases removed from V and 3 bases from J, the gap between germline ends came to 14 bases. The CDR3 consists of 14 residues. As DNA, the CDR3 is TGTGCCAGCAGCGTTCGACAGGAGGGCTACGAGCAGTACTTC. It specifies CASSVRQEGYEQYF.

About this clonotype itself: A read error is possible here, since a much larger clone lies one base away. The chain's CDR3 is CSVREWTGANYGYTF. The CDR3 bases are TGCAGTGTTAGAGAATGGACAGGGGCTAACTATGGCTACACCTTC. The chain recombines TRBV20-1 with TRBJ1-2, with TRBD1 matching 9 bases. The CDR3 has 15 residues. Germline V gene data show CDR1 as DFQATT and CDR2 as SNEGSKA (reference sequence).

This clonotype has a handful of counts. This rearrangement joins TRBV20-1 to TRBJ2-5; D ambiguous. The V gene lost 5 bases and the J gene lost 5 bases, with 9 bases spanning the gap. Germline V gives CDR1 DFQATT, CDR2 SNEGSKA (reference sequence). This CDR3 has 11 residues. CDR3 sequence (DNA): TGCAGTGCTCCCCTCGGGGAGACCCAGTACTTC. Translation gives CSAPLGETQYF.

CDR3 nucleotide sequence: TGTGCCAGCAGTTTTTCAACAGTGGCACCCCTCCACTTT. Its translation is CASSFSTVAPLHF. This rearrangement joins TRBV12-3 or TRBV12-4 to TRBJ1-6; D gene ambiguous. The CDR3 spans 13 residues. V was clipped by 3 bases and J by 11 bases, with 11 bases between them.

The chain uses TRBV25-1 and TRBJ1-1; TRBD1 matches 7 bases. Germline CDR1 reads MGHDK; CDR2 reads SYGVNS. V lost 6 bases, J lost 5 bases, and 9 bases stayed unmatched. The length of the CDR3 is 14 residues. CDR3 residues: CASRGPGGETEAFF. DNA of the CDR3: TGTGCCAGCAGGGGGCCAGGGGGTGAAACTGAAGCTTTCTTT.

This clonotype has more than one count but fewer than ten. The rearrangement joins TRBV6-2 or TRBV6-3 to TRBJ1-5; D gene uncertain. The CDR3 is made up of 13 amino acids. With 7 bases removed from V and 2 bases from J, the gap between germline ends came to 9 bases. Per germline, CDR1 MNHEY and CDR2 SVGEGT. The CDR3 loop reads CASNQWGNQPQHF. For the CDR3, the DNA is TGTGCCAGCAATCAGTGGGGCAATCAGCCCCAGCATTTT.

This chain links TRBV6-2 or TRBV6-3 with TRBJ2-7; 7 nucleotides match TRBD2. Germline V lookup: CDR1 MNHEY, CDR2 SVGEGT. This CDR3 contains 13 residues. Trimming at V came to 7 bases and at J to 3 bases, leaving 6 bases not matched to a gene. The CDR3 nucleotides are TGTGCCAGCAAAGGGCGGGAGCGCTACGAGCAGTACTTC. It codes for CASKGRERYEQYF.

Comment on this clonotype: This may arise from a read error, as a much more abundant clone is one base away. In this CDR3 the conserved last residue, phenylalanine or tryptophan, is missing, so a read error is likely. The rearrangement links TRBV9 to TRBJ2-2; D call uncertain. V lost 1 base and J lost 3, with 1 base in between. The CDR3 loop spans 12 amino acids. Germline V CDR1 and CDR2: SGDLS, YYNGEE. The DNA of the CDR3 is TGTGCCAGCAGCGTATACACCGGGGAGCTGTTTTCT. This encodes CASSVYTGELFS.

The CDR3 sequence: CAWSVHGINTEAFF. For the CDR3, the DNA is TGTGCCTGGAGTGTACATGGGATTAACACTGAAGCTTTCTTT. This rearrangement joins TRBV30 to TRBJ1-1; no firm D call. V shed 0 bases and J shed 2 bases, with 10 bases lying between them. Germline V gene sequence: CDR1 GTSNPN, CDR2 SVGIG (reference sequence). The CDR3 covers 14 residues.

The chain uses TRBV27 and TRBJ2-3; the match to TRBD2 covers 13 bases. This CDR3 contains 16 residues. After removal of 5 bases from V and 5 bases from J, the junction contained 7 bases not matched to a gene. Germline V gives CDR1 MNHEY, CDR2 SMNVEV (reference sequence). The CDR3: CASSVLAGGPGDTQYF. In DNA form, the CDR3 reads TGTGCCAGCAGTGTACTAGCGGGAGGGCCGGGAGATACGCAGTATTTT.

This clonotype was seen repeatedly, ten times or more. This rearrangement joins TRBV28 to TRBJ2-7; D is perhaps TRBD1 (5 bases). V was cut by 7 bases and J by 13 bases, with 26 bases left in between. Germline CDR1 is MDHEN and CDR2 is SYDVKM. The length of the CDR3 is 14 residues. CDR3 sequence reads: CASKWGVSNKPAYF. The CDR3 DNA follows: TGTGCCAGCAAATGGGGCGTTTCTAACAAACCCGCCTACTTC.

In its sample, this clonotype was seen many times. The chain has TRBV20-1 and TRBJ2-4, with 12 bases fitting TRBD2. This CDR3 spans 19 amino acids. Germline CDR1 reads DFQATT; CDR2 reads SNEGSKA (reference sequence). Germline trimming cut 0 bases from V and 1 base from J; bases unmatched to any gene: 10. The CDR3 DNA follows: TGCAGTGCTAGAGATTTCCTAGCGGGAGGGCCGACGGCCAAAAACATTCAGTACTTC. The encoded protein is CSARDFLAGGPTAKNIQYF.

This clonotype was observed a few times. The chain links TRBV27 to TRBJ2-5; D possibly uses TRBD1 or TRBD2 (5 bases each). Germline CDR1 MNHEY, CDR2 SMNVEV (reference sequence). Trimming shortened V by 3 bases and J by 1 base, and 9 bases separated the two germline ends. The CDR3 sequence is 14 residues long. CDR3 nucleotides: TGTGCCAGCAGTTTTGAGGGGCCCCAAGAGACCCAGTACTTC. It codes for CASSFEGPQETQYF.

The genes are TRBV11-2 and TRBJ1-1; D remains ambiguous. The ends were cut back, 2 bases at V and 5 bases at J, with 12 bases in the middle. Looked up from germline, CDR1 is SGHAT and CDR2 is FQNNGV. This CDR3 has 14 amino acids. The CDR3 protein is CASSLYGFGTEAFF. In DNA form, the CDR3 reads TGTGCCAGCAGCTTATACGGCTTTGGGACTGAAGCTTTCTTT.